This T cell receptor (beta chain) was obtained from a study of shared clonotypes between healthy human individuals. This CDR3 is 12 amino acids long. Looked up from germline, CDR1 is SEHNR and CDR2 is FQNEAQ (reference sequence). Trimming took 0 bases from V and 8 from J, leaving 7 bases between them. In the naive CD8 group, cells lacked CD45RO and were positively selected for CCR7, so terminally differentiated effector memory CD45RA+ cells were left out. Profiling relied on immunoSEQ multiplex PCR, and the TCRdb table lists in-frame clones only, not all of them. Among about 2 million clones, about 95% were seen once, and the ten largest hold 1% to 1.5%.

This sequence joins TRBV7-9 and TRBJ1-2; no clear D. This TCR derives from a man between 18 and 29 years old in good health. Sample: naive CD8+ T cells sorted from blood. The CDR3 is CASSLAMDGYTF. The CDR3 nucleotides are TGTGCCAGCAGCTTAGCGATGGACGGCTACACCTTC.